Listed below are T cell receptor beta chains from one sample, sequenced in a study of neurological immune-mediated disorders. TCRdb redid the calling of the 5' RACE reads with MiXCR, one entry per CDR3 protein. The profile shows tens of thousands of distinct CDR3 sequences, roughly 12% of them singletons. What was sequenced was PBMCs. The receptors were sampled from a woman aged 55 to 70 in good health. The CDR3 runs from the conserved cysteine through the conserved F or W. D genes are given only for firm matches. Size is stated for part of the rows, as once, few or many counts, or as a class when the clone is expanded.

CAGSSLGGGWSGYTF | TGTGCCGGCAGTTCCCTCGGGGGGGGATGGAGTGGCTACACCTTC | TRBV27 | - | TRBJ1-2 | -
CASSLGPIQPQHF | TGTGCCAGCAGCTTAGGCCCGATCCAGCCCCAGCATTTT | TRBV7-2 | - | TRBJ1-5 | many
CASSSQGGTSYEQYF | TGCGCCAGCAGCTCCCAGGGGGGGACCTCCTACGAGCAGTACTTC | TRBV5-1 | - | TRBJ2-7 | many
CASSLLRGSPENEQFF | TGTGCCAGCAGTTTATTACGGGGGTCACCCGAGAATGAGCAGTTCTTC | TRBV27 | - | TRBJ2-1 | many
CASTRNSHMNTEAFF | TGTGCCAGCACGAGGAACTCCCATATGAACACTGAAGCTTTCTTT | TRBV6-1 | - | TRBJ1-1 | few
CASSLGRTETQYF | TGTGCCAGCAGCTTAGGGCGGACGGAGACCCAGTACTTC | TRBV7-2 | - | TRBJ2-5 | many
CASKGGMNTGELFF | TGTGCCAGCAAGGGGGGGATGAACACCGGGGAGCTGTTTTTT | TRBV2 | - | TRBJ2-2 | -
CASSQFDTGELFF | TGTGCCAGCAGCCAATTTGACACCGGGGAGCTGTTTTTT | TRBV3-1 | - | TRBJ2-2 | many
CASQSANTGELFF | TGTGCCAGTCAAAGCGCTAACACCGGGGAGCTGTTTTTT | TRBV5-6 | - | TRBJ2-2 | many
CSATRRADYGYTF | TGCAGTGCTACCCGCCGGGCGGACTATGGCTACACCTTC | TRBV20-1 | - | TRBJ1-2 | many
CASRPPGAYEQYF | TGTGCCTCACGTCCCCCAGGGGCCTACGAGCAGTACTTC | TRBV6-2/TRBV6-3 | - | TRBJ2-7 | many
CASSFRLAGYNIQYF | TGTGCCAGCAGCTTTCGACTAGCGGGGTATAACATTCAGTACTTC | TRBV3-1 | TRBD2 | TRBJ2-4 | many
CASSRGVATEAFF | TGTGCCAGCAGCAGGGGCGTTGCCACTGAAGCTTTCTTT | TRBV12-3/TRBV12-4 | - | TRBJ1-1 | many
CASSPGSGTRGKYF | TGTGCCAGCAGCCCAGGATCCGGGACAAGGGGAAAGTACTTC | TRBV5-6 | - | TRBJ2-7 | many
CAISLSPDREETQYF | TGTGCCATCAGTCTCTCCCCGGACAGGGAAGAGACCCAGTACTTC | TRBV10-3 | TRBD1 | TRBJ2-5 | many
CSAREGTSLSQYF | TGCAGTGCTAGAGAAGGGACTAGCTTGTCGCAGTATTTT | TRBV20-1 | TRBD2 | TRBJ2-3 | many
CSASHPRGQETQYF | TGCAGTGCTAGTCACCCACGGGGGCAAGAGACCCAGTACTTC | TRBV20-1 | - | TRBJ2-5 | many
CASSAGTGRTGELFF | TGCGCCAGCAGCGCCGGGACAGGGAGAACCGGGGAGCTGTTTTTT | TRBV5-1 | TRBD1 | TRBJ2-2 | many
CASSRARDTPQAFF | TGCGCCAGCAGCCGCGCCCGGGACACTCCTCAAGCTTTCTTT | TRBV5-1 | - | TRBJ1-1 | many
CASSLLLLQETQYF | TGTGCCAGCAGCTTATTACTCCTACAAGAGACCCAGTACTTC | TRBV7-9 | - | TRBJ2-5 | many
CASSVGGNQPQHF | TGTGCCAGCAGTGTAGGTGGCAATCAGCCCCAGCATTTT | TRBV12-3/TRBV12-4 | - | TRBJ1-5 | many
CASSLDPSSYEQYF | TGCGCCAGCAGCTTGGACCCAAGCTCCTACGAGCAGTACTTC | TRBV5-1 | - | TRBJ2-7 | many
CASSSGGGVLETQYF | TGTGCCAGCAGCTCGGGCGGCGGGGTCCTCGAGACCCAGTACTTC | TRBV5-6 | - | TRBJ2-5 | many
CASSGQGIAEAFF | TGTGCCAGCAGCGGACAGGGGATCGCCGAAGCTTTCTTT | TRBV9 | TRBD1 | TRBJ1-1 | -
CASSPAWGNTIYF | TGTGCCAGTAGCCCAGCTTGGGGAAACACCATATATTTT | TRBV19 | - | TRBJ1-3 | many
CSALTGARSYSNQPQHF | TGCAGTGCTCTAACAGGGGCCCGATCCTATAGCAATCAGCCCCAGCATTTT | TRBV20-1 | TRBD1 | TRBJ1-5 | few
CSASVSGGGLETQYF | TGCAGTGCTAGTGTTAGCGGGGGGGGTCTGGAGACCCAGTACTTC | TRBV20-1 | TRBD2 | TRBJ2-5 | many
CASSIPRGPGANVLTF | TGTGCCAGTAGTATTCCGAGGGGCCCCGGGGCCAACGTCCTGACTTTC | TRBV19 | - | TRBJ2-6 | many
CASSWRGGLGDEQFF | TGTGCCAGCAGTTGGCGGGGGGGCCTCGGTGATGAGCAGTTCTTC | TRBV5-5 | TRBD2 | TRBJ2-1 | medium-sized
CASREKAIYGYTF | TGTGCCAGCAGGGAAAAGGCGATTTATGGCTACACCTTC | TRBV6-2/TRBV6-3 | - | TRBJ1-2 | -
CASSLGLAGGEQFF | TGTGCCAGCAGCCTGGGGCTAGCGGGGGGGGAGCAGTTCTTC | TRBV7-2 | TRBD2 | TRBJ2-1 | -
CSARVVRRAEAFF | TGCAGTGCTAGAGTTGTCAGGCGAGCTGAAGCTTTCTTT | TRBV20-1 | - | TRBJ1-1 | -
CASSRTGRGNTIYF | TGTGCCAGCAGCCGGACGGGACGGGGAAACACCATATATTTT | TRBV12-3/TRBV12-4 | - | TRBJ1-3 | many
CASRRDLGENIQYF | TGTGCCAGCAGGCGGGACCTTGGTGAGAACATTCAGTACTTC | TRBV2 | - | TRBJ2-4 | many
CASRTRAPTEAFF | TGTGCCAGCAGGACCCGGGCCCCCACTGAAGCTTTCTTT | TRBV7-2 | - | TRBJ1-1 | many
CASSSGTGNYGYTF | TGCGCCAGCAGCTCCGGGACAGGGAACTATGGCTACACCTTC | TRBV5-1 | TRBD1 | TRBJ1-2 | many
CASSLAYTDTQYF | TGTGCCAGCAGCCTAGCGTACACAGATACGCAGTATTTT | TRBV7-7 | - | TRBJ2-3 | many
CSARDSSTLWEQYF | TGCAGTGCCCGAGACTCGTCAACCCTCTGGGAGCAGTACTTC | TRBV20-1 | - | TRBJ2-7 | many
CASSEKVAGALNEQFF | TGTGCCAGCAGTGAGAAGGTTGCGGGGGCGCTAAATGAGCAGTTCTTC | TRBV2 | - | TRBJ2-1 | many
CASSLPRMALVGANVLTF | TGCGCCAGCAGCTTACCCAGGATGGCTTTGGTGGGGGCCAACGTCCTGACTTTC | TRBV5-1 | - | TRBJ2-6 | many
CSATLQRTGRYNEQFF | TGCAGTGCTACACTTCAGAGGACAGGGAGGTACAATGAGCAGTTCTTC | TRBV20-1 | TRBD1 | TRBJ2-1 | many
CASSFNHGDTEAFF | TGTGCCAGCAGTTTTAACCACGGGGACACTGAAGCTTTCTTT | TRBV12-3/TRBV12-4 | - | TRBJ1-1 | many
CASSLYQQGSNEQFF | TGCGCCAGCAGCTTATATCAACAGGGATCGAATGAGCAGTTCTTC | TRBV5-1 | - | TRBJ2-1 | many
CASQPSSSYEQYF | TGTGCCAGCCAGCCATCGAGCTCCTACGAGCAGTACTTC | TRBV6-1 | - | TRBJ2-7 | many
CASSYDIAYEQYF | TGCGCCAGCAGCTACGACATAGCCTACGAGCAGTACTTC | TRBV10-2 | - | TRBJ2-7 | once
CASGPTWGEPQYF | TGTGCCAGCGGGCCCACTTGGGGGGAGCCCCAGTACTTC | TRBV6-5 | - | TRBJ2-5 | many
CASSLDGNQPQHF | TGCGCCAGCAGCTTGGATGGGAATCAGCCCCAGCATTTT | TRBV5-1 | - | TRBJ1-5 | many
CASSQELTGQLDIQYF | TGTGCCAGCAGCCAAGAACTGACAGGACAACTGGACATTCAGTACTTC | TRBV3-1 | - | TRBJ2-4 | many
CASSWARSGVQTEAFF | TGTGCCAGCAGCTGGGCCAGATCAGGGGTTCAGACTGAAGCTTTCTTT | TRBV9 | - | TRBJ1-1 | -
CSARIIQGHYGYTF | TGCAGTGCTAGAATAATCCAGGGCCACTATGGCTACACCTTC | TRBV20-1 | - | TRBJ1-2 | many
CASSRKPPGAFF | TGTGCCAGCAGCCGTAAACCTCCGGGGGCTTTCTTT | TRBV7-2 | - | TRBJ1-1 | -